This T cell receptor beta chain was observed in a study of blood T cell repertoires in COVID-19 (dated by TCRdb to the early 2020s). Some background on the complete study: The collaborator samples originated in the United States, Italy and Spain and spanned the acute and convalescent phases of COVID-19. The material from the prospective study consisted of cDNA or gDNA derived from T cells, B-cell-depleted T cells, or PBMCs. The dataset comprised deeply sampled blood TCRbeta repertoires from subjects exposed to, actively infected with, or recovered from COVID-19. A freely available public database, intended as a resource for researchers studying the immune response to SARS-CoV-2, is where the repertoires were released. The samples were drawn from two sources: the first 160 participants of the ongoing ImmuneRACE study, and 950 to 1,500 subjects contributed by 6 global collaborators. A de-identified subject ID, COVID-19 status, age in years and sex were almost always included in the sample metadata. HLA class I and class II types, where available, came from metadata supplied by the sample provider rather than from assay-based typing.

TCRbeta CDR3 regions were amplified from genomic DNA by means of the immunoSEQ Assay, a bias-controlled multiplex PCR. In the paper's pipeline: Within the assay, amplification of reference gene primers was used to estimate how many nucleated cells each sample contained. To quantify the absolute abundance of each unique TCRbeta CDR3 rearrangement, sequence reads were collapsed and filtered. Productive Simpson clonality was computed per sample as the square root of Simpson's diversity index over productive rearrangements. The clones in this table, taken by TCRdb from immuneACCESS, are in-frame only. Not every clone is retained; where verified, under half of the shortfall comes from an unresolved V gene, and the cause of the rest is unknown. V, J and clone size are those of that table, while D and trimming were read from the DNA. A total of 150,000 or so clones appear in this sample, roughly four fifths of them only once. Approximately 2.9% of the sample is in the top ten clones.

The collaborating institutions used their own protocols to collect whole blood in K2EDTA tubes. For TCRbeta analysis, collaborators shipped samples in one of three forms: frozen whole blood, isolated PBMCs, or DNA extracted from either of those sample types. Notes on this clone: This clone's antigen is unknown. It has no much larger one-base neighbor in the sample; base qualities were not kept.

The full study reports these points: The amount of clinical and demographic metadata varied by source and participant and was provided uncurated.

From the germline V gene, CDR1 is MNHNS and CDR2 is SASEGT. From V the trimming removes 2 bases and from J it removes 12 bases, while the gene matches leave 6 bases of the junction unaccounted for. The CDR3 spans 12 residues, from the cysteine through the phenylalanine. Only CDR3 DNA remains: 36 bases, in frame from the first base. The receptor was isolated from a woman older than 75 with acute or convalescent COVID-19. Recombination joined TRBV6-1 with TRBJ1-1, with TRBD1 identical over 7 junction bases. Sequencing was done on a sample of peripheral blood. The CDR3 protein sequence reads: CASSEPTGRPFF. Here is the DNA: TGTGCCAGCAGTGAACCGACAGGGAGGCCTTTCTTT.